This TCR beta chain was observed in a study of early T cells in non-severe SARS-CoV-2 infection. Study-wide background: It was bulk RNA from unsorted whole blood that was sequenced, and the chains were unpaired.

As part of library construction, unique molecular identifiers were attached to individual cDNA molecules. TCRdb re-derived calls from the 5' RACE reads in MiXCR, one entry per CDR3 protein. The sample yields about 86,000 distinct CDR3 sequences, over 13% seen once. Germline CDR1 is SQVTM and CDR2 is ANQGSEA. The V and J ends lost 3 bases and 2 bases respectively, with 3 bases between them. The CDR3 is 11 residues long. The chain carries TRBV29-1 and TRBJ2-3; D gene uncertain. This TCR was sampled from an adult who was a healthcare worker with PCR-confirmed SARS-CoV-2 infection or an uninfected control (not recorded which). Sequencing was carried out using whole blood. CDR3 residues: CSVEHTDTQYF. DNA of the CDR3: TGCAGCGTTGAGCACACAGATACGCAGTATTTT.